Included here is one T cell receptor (beta chain) sequence, with context. The data were obtained in a study of cytomegalovirus exposure and HLA in healthy donors. Primers: 60 Vbeta forward and 13 Jbeta reverse. TCRdb's copy holds only in-frame clones and misses some; the assay was immunoSEQ multiplex PCR. Altogether some 220,000 clones are present, almost 85% being singletons, with the ten largest covering more than 0.45%. CDR1 and CDR2 (germline): MDHEN, SYDVKM. Trimming pared 3 bases from V and 4 bases from J, leaving 13 bases between. The CDR3 contains 14 residues. The V call is TRBV28, the J call TRBJ2-7, with D tentatively TRBD1 (6 bases). The material sequenced was PBMCs. The receptor was isolated from a woman aged 40 to 49 in good health and CMV-seronegative. The CDR3 is CASSLGATYYEQYF. In DNA, the CDR3 is TGTGCCAGCAGTTTGGGGGCTACATATTACGAGCAGTACTTC.